A single sample is the source of the 29 T cell receptor beta chains below, sequenced in a study of blood T cells in healthy people across ages. A sample-barcoded 5' primer and a J-beta primer mix were used in a second PCR of roughly 7 to 11 cycles. TCRdb independently ran MiXCR on the 5' RACE reads; one entry per CDR3 protein. Among over a million distinct CDR3 sequences listed, roughly 40% were seen once. The sample was blood. These receptors originate from a young woman in good health.

This chain links TRBV7-9 with TRBJ2-3; D is perhaps TRBD1 (5 bases). Trimming removed 6 bases at V and 1 base at J, with 17 bases between. Germline V CDR1 and CDR2: SEHNR, FQNEAQ (reference sequence). The CDR3 contains 16 residues. The CDR3 loop reads CASRSAKGLGTDTQYF. The DNA of the CDR3 is TGTGCCAGCAGGTCCGCGAAGGGGCTGGGCACAGATACGCAGTATTTT. Based on the CDR3 plus reference TRBV7-9 and TRBJ2-3, the full variable domain is DTGVSQNPRHKITKRGQNVTFRCDPISEHNRLYWYRQTLGQGPEFLTYFQNEAQLEKSRLLSDRFSAERPKGSFSTLEIQRTEQGDSAMYLCASRSAKGLGTDTQYFGPGTRLTVL.

Concerning this clonotype: One end of the junction fails to match germline, which may point to a read error. The chain couples TRBV4-1 to TRBJ2-1, with TRBD2 identical over 12 bases. The length of the CDR3 is 16 residues. Germline V gives CDR1 MGHRA, CDR2 YSYEKL. DNA for the CDR3: TGCGCCAGCAGCCAAGAACTAGCGGGGGGTTACAATGGGCAGTTCTTC. It encodes CASSQELAGGYNGQFF.

The chain uses TRBV6-6 and TRBJ1-2; 7 nucleotides agree with TRBD1. The CDR3 has 16 residues. CDR1 is MNHNY, CDR2 SVGAGI, per germline (reference sequence). Germline trimming cut 7 bases from V and 3 bases from J; bases unmatched to any gene: 14. The CDR3 sequence: CASTSGRGPKDYGYTF. CDR3 nucleotides: TGTGCCAGCACCTCGGGGAGGGGGCCAAAGGACTATGGCTACACCTTC.

This clonotype was seen ten or more times. V usage is TRBV12-3 or TRBV12-4 and J usage is TRBJ2-7; perhaps TRBD1 as D (5 bases). The CDR3 is 13 residues long. V lost 6 bases, J lost 11 bases, and 20 bases lay in between. CDR3 loop: CASRKTDEPTEYF. CDR3 DNA: TGTGCCAGCAGAAAGACAGACGAGCCAACAGAGTACTTC.

The gene calls are TRBV4-1 and TRBJ2-5; 12 nucleotides agree with TRBD2. The CDR3 runs 16 residues. V lost 6 bases to trimming and J lost 0 bases; unmatched junction nucleotides: 5. Germline V gene lookup returns CDR1 MGHRA and CDR2 YSYEKL. CDR3 amino acids: CASRLGLAGNQETQYF. DNA for the CDR3: TGCGCCAGCAGGCTAGGACTAGCGGGAAACCAAGAGACCCAGTACTTC.

This clonotype was seen a few times. A junction end diverges from the germline sequence, so it may reflect a read error. The chain has TRBV27 and TRBJ2-3, with 10 bases fitting TRBD1. The CDR3 contains 13 residues. Looked up from germline, CDR1 is MNHEY and CDR2 is SMNVEV (reference sequence). The CDR3 sequence is CAAGTGVTDTQYF. CDR3 nucleotide sequence: TGTGCGGCCGGGACAGGGGTCACAGATACTCAGTATTTT.

The chain carries TRBV6-5 and TRBJ2-5; the D gene could be TRBD1 or TRBD2 (5 bases each). Germline CDR1 reads MNHEY; CDR2 reads SVGAGI. The CDR3 totals 13 residues. V gave up 4 bases and J gave up 3 bases, with 9 bases separating them. Here the CDR3 reads CASSSGTKETQYF. The CDR3 DNA reads as TGTGCCAGCAGTTCCGGGACCAAAGAGACCCAGTACTTC.

The chain couples TRBV7-2 to TRBJ1-2; 12 bases align to TRBD1. CDR1 and CDR2 (germline): SGHTA, FQGNSA. V lost 3 bases, J lost 8 bases, and 7 bases stayed unmatched. The CDR3 is 15 amino acids. The CDR3 protein is CASSLLGTGGRGYTF. CDR3 bases: TGTGCCAGCAGCTTGCTCGGGACAGGGGGCCGGGGCTACACCTTC.

The chain employs TRBV30 and TRBJ1-5, with a possible D match to TRBD1 (6 bases). The CDR3 runs to 13 residues. Looked up from germline, CDR1 is GTSNPN and CDR2 is SVGIG (reference sequence). The V and J ends lost 6 bases and 4 bases respectively, with 13 bases between them. CDR3 bases: TGTGCCTGCTCCGGGACACCAAATCAGCCCCAGCATTTT. Translating gives CACSGTPNQPQHF.

This clonotype was observed a few times. The rearrangement uses TRBV27 and TRBJ2-2, with TRBD2 matching 7 bases. The V segment lost 2 bases and the J segment 7 bases; nucleotides outside the gene matches: 4. The CDR3 extends over 14 amino acids. Germline CDR1 MNHEY, CDR2 SMNVEV (reference sequence). The CDR3 nucleotides read TGTGCCAGCAGTTTAGGACCGGGAGGCGGGGAGCTGTTTTTT. It encodes CASSLGPGGGELFF.

As to this clonotype: At one end the junction does not follow the germline gene, possibly because of a read error. The chain links TRBV2 to TRBJ1-2; possibly TRBD1 for D (5 bases). There are 18 residues in the CDR3. Per the germline V gene, CDR1 is SNHLY and CDR2 is FYNNEI. CDR3 nucleotides: TGTGCCAGCATTGAAGCCCCGGGGCCCAGGAGAACTAACTATGGCTACACCTTC. Translating it yields CASIEAPGPRRTNYGYTF.

This clonotype has only a few counts. V usage is TRBV20-1 and J usage is TRBJ2-3, with 12 bases that match TRBD2. V trimming: 0 bases; J trimming: 2 bases; junction bases outside the gene matches: 12. In germline, CDR1 is DFQATT, CDR2 SNEGSKA (reference sequence). The CDR3 runs to 19 residues. In DNA form, the CDR3 reads TGCAGTGCTAGAGATGAGACTAGCGGGAGCAAGGGCTACACAGATACGCAGTATTTT. As protein: CSARDETSGSKGYTDTQYF.

This chain links TRBV12-3 or TRBV12-4 with TRBJ2-1, with 7 bases lining up with TRBD1. J was trimmed by 4 bases and V by 2 bases; bases with no gene match: 8. CDR3 length equals 16 residues. CDR3 bases: TGTGCCAGCAGTTTAAGGGGGCGGAAATCTTACAATGAGCAGTTCTTC. It is translated as CASSLRGRKSYNEQFF.

This chain links TRBV6-2 or TRBV6-3 with TRBJ2-1; 7 nucleotides match TRBD2. This CDR3 contains 16 residues. V was pared by 4 bases and J by 8 bases, with 14 bases of the junction left unmatched. The V gene's germline CDR1 is MNHEY and CDR2 SVGEGT. CDR3 loop: CASSSSRGGSSDEQFF. CDR3 DNA sequence: TGTGCCAGCAGTTCCTCTCGTGGCGGGAGTTCCGATGAGCAGTTCTTC.

This clonotype was counted a few times. The rearrangement uses TRBV10-3 and TRBJ2-7; 7 positions match TRBD1. This CDR3 contains 16 residues. The junction had 17 bases not matched to a gene; V was cut back by 6 bases and J by 6 bases. Germline values: CDR1 ENHRY, CDR2 SYGVKD. The CDR3 DNA reads as TGTGCCATCAGCCTTTCCCTGACAGGGCAGGCTTCCGAGCAGTACTTC. Translation gives CAISLSLTGQASEQYF.

The V call is TRBV12-3 or TRBV12-4, the J call TRBJ2-1; the D gene is possibly TRBD2 (6 bases). CDR3 length: 15 amino acids. V gave up 7 bases and J gave up 2 bases, with 15 bases separating them. DNA for the CDR3: TGTGCCAGCATTCGTAGCGGAATAGCCTACAATGAGCAGTTCTTC. This translates into CASIRSGIAYNEQFF.

This clonotype has only a few counts. As DNA, the CDR3 is TGTGCCAGCAGTTACGCCCGCCTTACAGAAATATGGGAGACCCAGTACTTC. Its protein product is CASSYARLTEIWETQYF. This chain links TRBV6-2 or TRBV6-3 with TRBJ2-5, with D unclear. Between the trimmed V and J ends, which lost 2 bases and 5 bases, there was a span of 21 bases. The CDR3 loop spans 17 amino acids. The germline gives CDR1 MNHEY, CDR2 SVGEGT.

This CDR3 reads CASSDGQGGEKLFF. Here the CDR3 DNA reads TGTGCCAGCAGTGACGGCCAGGGGGGCGAAAAACTGTTTTTT. The V gene is TRBV6-5, the J gene TRBJ1-4; 7 bases line up with TRBD1. CDR1 is MNHEY, CDR2 SVGAGI, per germline. The CDR3 covers 14 residues. J lost 8 bases, V lost 5 bases, and 8 bases had no gene match.

The sample holds a few counts of this clonotype. The chain is built from TRBV7-2 and TRBJ1-4; D is uncertain. The CDR3 loop spans 15 amino acids. Trimming shortened V by 3 bases and J by 3 bases, and 11 bases separated the two germline ends. Germline V gene sequence: CDR1 SGHTA, CDR2 FQGNSA. The CDR3 loop reads CASSLGAASNEKLFF. DNA for the CDR3: TGTGCCAGCAGCTTGGGCGCTGCATCTAATGAAAAACTGTTTTTT.

The chain combines TRBV29-1 with TRBJ1-2; 7 bases align to TRBD1. CDR3 length: 11 residues. V lost 7 bases, J lost 7 bases, and 6 bases stayed unmatched. CDR1 SQVTM and CDR2 ANQGSEA come from the germline V gene. As DNA, the CDR3 is TGCAGCGAAAGGGACAGCGGTGGCTACACCTTC. Translated, it gives CSERDSGGYTF.

The chain is built from TRBV10-3 and TRBJ1-2, with a weak D call TRBD1 (6 bases). V was cut by 6 bases and J by 7 bases, with 21 bases left in between. This CDR3 comprises 15 residues. In germline, CDR1 is ENHRY, CDR2 SYGVKD. As DNA, the CDR3 is TGTGCCATCAGCCCCGGTGGGGGAAGGGGGTTTGGCTACACCTTC. Translated, it gives CAISPGGGRGFGYTF.

The gene calls are TRBV12-3 or TRBV12-4 and TRBJ2-7, with D perhaps matching TRBD2 (6 bases). V lost 2 bases and J 0 bases, leaving 11 bases between the germline ends. CDR3 length: 15 amino acids. CDR3 nucleotide sequence: TGTGCCAGCAGTTTAACGGGGGAGAGCTCCTACGAGCAGTACTTC. Translated, it gives CASSLTGESSYEQYF.

The rearrangement joins TRBV3-1 to TRBJ2-1; the D is unclear. V lost 4 bases and J 0 bases, leaving 10 bases between the germline ends. The CDR3 contains 15 residues. CDR1 and CDR2 from the germline V gene are LGHDT and YNNKEL (reference sequence). CDR3 sequence (DNA): TGTGCCAGCAGCCTCTTTCAGGACTCCTACAATGAGCAGTTCTTC. Translation gives CASSLFQDSYNEQFF.

V usage is TRBV4-1 and J usage is TRBJ2-3; 8 nucleotides line up with TRBD2. V trimming: 1 base; J trimming: 1 base; junction bases outside the gene matches: 4. CDR1 is MGHRA and CDR2 is YSYEKL in the germline V gene. This CDR3 spans 16 amino acids. This chain's CDR3 is CASSQVWRGGTDTQYF. CDR3 in DNA: TGCGCCAGCAGCCAAGTTTGGCGGGGGGGCACAGATACGCAGTATTTT.

This clonotype has more than one count but fewer than ten. The chain joins TRBV20-1 to TRBJ2-7, with D uncertain. Per germline, CDR1 DFQATT and CDR2 SNEGSKA (reference sequence). The CDR3 loop spans 14 amino acids. The germline V and J ends were trimmed by 0 bases and 0 bases, with 9 bases remaining between them. The DNA for the CDR3 is TGCAGTGCTAGAGATCACAGCTTCTCCTACGAGCAGTACTTC. Amino acids: CSARDHSFSYEQYF.

V and J are TRBV12-3 or TRBV12-4 and TRBJ2-5, with D perhaps TRBD1 or TRBD2 (6 bases each). The CDR3 extends over 15 amino acids. Trimming stripped 7 bases from V and 11 bases from J, with 26 bases between. CDR3 nucleotide sequence: TGTGCCAGCACCCCGCGATACGCGGAGGGGGATGAGCAGTACTTC. Protein: CASTPRYAEGDEQYF.

This clonotype has a handful of counts. The chain links TRBV2 to TRBJ1-4, with 7 bases that match TRBD1. J was trimmed by 5 bases and V by 5 bases; bases with no gene match: 8. The CDR3 runs to 15 residues. CDR1 is SNHLY and CDR2 is FYNNEI in the germline V gene. The CDR3 loop reads CASSQTGLQNEKLFF. CDR3 DNA sequence: TGTGCCAGCAGTCAGACAGGGCTTCAAAATGAAAAACTGTTTTTT.

In regard to this clonotype: One end of the junction does not line up with germline, which may come from a read error. The chain couples TRBV29-1 to TRBJ2-7; weak D call: TRBD2 (7 bases). The CDR3 contains 12 residues. From germline, CDR1 is SQVTM and CDR2 ANQGSEA. CDR3 DNA sequence: TGCGGCGTTGACGGGGGGCAGGGACGGCAGTACTTC. Protein sequence: CGVDGGQGRQYF.

As concerns this clonotype: Without the conserved terminal phenylalanine or tryptophan, this CDR3 likely stems from a read error. This sequence joins TRBV19 and TRBJ1-2; 9 bases agree with TRBD1. The length of the CDR3 is 13 residues. Trimming took 4 bases from V and 6 from J; bases not matched to a gene: 3. Per germline, CDR1 LNHDA and CDR2 SQIVND (reference sequence). In nucleotides, the CDR3 is TGTGCCAGTAGTACGACAGGGGGAGATGGCTACACCTCC. Translation gives CASSTTGGDGYTS.